The clone carrying this T cell receptor (beta chain) was seen a handful of times. Its antigen is as yet unknown. This entry is derived from a study of cytomegalovirus exposure and HLA in healthy donors. Across the whole study: Unique TCRs from HLA-typed donors, 75 million to 100 million of them, were held in an early data release. Study findings and constraints: The Asian-associated ancestry cluster reportedly had fewer N-insertions than the roughly 670-donor mean in a later analysis.

Researchers ran the PCR with 60 Vbeta and 13 Jbeta primers. Data came from immunoSEQ multiplex PCR; TCRdb stores just in-frame clones and leaves some out. Altogether about 110,000 clones are present, around 61% being singletons, with the ten largest covering 2% to 2.5%. The germline CDR1 and CDR2 sequences are SNHLY and FYNNEI. The CDR3 length is 14 residues. Deletions cut 4 bases from V and 0 bases from J, with 10 bases between. Input material: PBMCs. The genes are TRBV2 and TRBJ2-7; D unresolved. The receptor was isolated from a woman in her 30s in good health and CMV-seronegative. CDR3 sequence reads: CASSGLSRSYEQYF. CDR3 DNA sequence: TGTGCCAGCAGTGGGCTGTCCCGCTCCTACGAGCAGTACTTC.